This entry describes one T cell receptor (beta chain). Its antigen remains unknown. CDR1 is SGHTA, CDR2 FQGNSA, per germline. V lost 5 bases to trimming and J lost 6 bases; unmatched junction nucleotides: 8. This CDR3 is 14 amino acids long. Preparation of TCR beta libraries was done by quantitative 5'-RACE with molecular barcodes. TCRdb passed the 5' RACE reads through MiXCR, listing each CDR3 protein once. Of 700,000 to 1,000,000 distinct CDR3 sequences listed, approximately 10% are singletons. The sample belongs to a study of CD8 T cells in ankylosing spondylitis. Study-level points and caveats: Disease-linked clones bore a CD8+ phenotype and were relatively rare in peripheral blood. Roughly 8 highly homologous variants made up a TCR beta motif that seemed to typify ankylosing spondylitis blood. In the blood and synovial fluid of reactive arthritis, some motif variants had been previously reported.

The TCR comes from a male donor with ankylosing spondylitis. The sequenced sample consisted of blood, either unsorted or a sorted T cell fraction (not recorded which). The chain is built from TRBV7-2 and TRBJ2-5, with 8 bases identical to TRBD2. The chain's CDR3 is CASSMRLASKTQYF. CDR3 sequence (DNA): TGTGCCAGCAGCATGAGACTAGCGTCGAAGACCCAGTACTTC.